Below, 22 T cell receptor beta chains from the same sample are listed, as sequenced in a study of blood T cell repertoires in COVID-19. The protocol was immunoSEQ multiplex PCR, while the TCRdb copy is restricted to in-frame clones and leaves out a portion. The sample holds some 82,000 clones, 83% seen once. What was sequenced was peripheral blood. These receptors all stem from an elderly man with active or convalescent COVID-19.

For this clone: At one end, the junction sequence differs from germline, possibly due to a read error. The chain has TRBV10-1 and TRBJ2-4; weak D call: TRBD1 (7 bases). Germline-derived CDR1 and CDR2 are WNHNN and SYGVQD (reference sequence). This CDR3 has 13 residues. The CDR3 DNA reads TGCGCCAGCAGTCCCGGGACAGCGGGTCCCTGGCACTTC. Its protein is CASSPGTAGPWHF.

The J gene is TRBJ1-2, the V gene TRBV4-2; 8 bases map to TRBD1. Trimming took 0 bases from V and 8 from J; bases not matched to a gene: 8. The CDR3 loop spans 15 amino acids. CDR1 LGHNA and CDR2 YNFKEQ come from the germline V gene. The CDR3 spells CASSQESGQALGYTF. In DNA form, the CDR3 reads TGTGCCAGCAGCCAAGAATCGGGACAGGCTTTAGGCTACACCTTC.

The chain employs TRBV3-1 (or the pseudogene TRBV3-2) and TRBJ2-1; 7 nucleotides align to TRBD2. This CDR3 region has 16 residues. Losses at the gene ends were 2 bases for V and 8 bases for J; bases not matched to a gene: 12. CDR1 is LGHDT and CDR2 is YNNKEL in the germline V gene (reference sequence). CDR3 coding DNA: TGTGCCAGCAGCCAAACCCGGGACTACCGACAAGATGAGCAGTTCTTC. It encodes CASSQTRDYRQDEQFF.

The chain combines TRBV5-1 with TRBJ1-2, with unresolved D. V was trimmed by 0 bases and J by 5 bases, leaving 11 bases between them. CDR1 and CDR2 (germline): SGHRS, YFSETQ. The CDR3 is made up of 14 amino acids. CDR3 DNA: TGCGCCAGCAGCTTGGAAGAGGCTCTTTATGGCTACACCTTC. Protein sequence: CASSLEEALYGYTF.

V gene TRBV18 combines with J gene TRBJ2-7; D ambiguous. V shed 4 bases and J shed 7 bases, with 17 bases lying between them. This CDR3 is 14 amino acids long. Germline V gene lookup returns CDR1 KGHSH and CDR2 LQKENI. CDR3 bases: TGTGCCAGCTCACTCCTAAGTCCCCGGTCGGAGCAGTACTTC. As protein: CASSLLSPRSEQYF.

The chain couples TRBV11-2 to TRBJ2-5; D unresolved. Germline CDR1 is SGHAT and CDR2 is FQNNGV. CDR3 size: 11 residues. V lost 5 bases, J lost 5 bases, and 6 bases lay in between. The CDR3 spells CASSPRETQYF. CDR3 DNA sequence: TGTGCCAGCAGCCCCAGGGAGACCCAGTACTTC.

The V call is TRBV11-1, the J call TRBJ2-1; 10 bases map to TRBD1. This CDR3 spans 14 amino acids. From germline, CDR1 is SGHAT and CDR2 FQDESV (reference sequence). After removal of 5 bases from V and 8 bases from J, the junction contained 6 bases not matched to a gene. The CDR3 loop reads CASSRGQGIDEQFF. DNA for the CDR3: TGTGCCAGCAGCCGGGGACAGGGGATCGATGAGCAGTTCTTC.

This sequence joins TRBV27 and TRBJ1-5; D ambiguous. Trimming removed 8 bases at V and 7 bases at J, with 9 bases between. The CDR3 is 11 residues long. Germline CDR1 MNHEY, CDR2 SMNVEV (reference sequence). The CDR3 nucleotides are TGTGCCAGCTCCTTAAGCCAGCCCCAGCATTTT. Translating it yields CASSLSQPQHF.

The chain carries TRBV19 and TRBJ2-3; tentative D call: TRBD1 (6 bases). Germline loops: CDR1 LNHDA, CDR2 SQIVND (reference sequence). Trimming cost V 1 base and J 8 bases, with 16 bases left between them. This CDR3 is 15 amino acids long. The CDR3 DNA sequence: TGTGCCAGTAGTATAGCCGGCAGGGGTCCAGCTACGCAGTATTTT. It encodes CASSIAGRGPATQYF.

The chain is built from TRBV7-6 and TRBJ2-5; TRBD1 matches 10 bases. The V and J ends lost 4 bases and 7 bases, in that order; junction bases with no gene match: 9. Germline V CDR1 and CDR2: SGHVS, FNYEAQ. CDR3 length: 15 residues. In DNA form, the CDR3 reads TGTGCCAGCAGCTCTCCCGGGACAGGGGAAGCGACCCAGTACTTC. This translates into CASSSPGTGEATQYF. Using reference TRBV7-6 and TRBJ2-5 for the parts outside the CDR3, the full variable domain is GAGVSQSPRYKVTKRGQDVALRCDPISGHVSLYWYRQALGQGPEFLTYFNYEAQQDKSGLPNDRFSAERPEGSISTLTIQRTEQRDSAMYRCASSSPGTGEATQYFGPGTRLLVL.

Of note for this clone: Germline is not matched at one junction end, which may reflect a read error. The chain employs TRBV7-7 and TRBJ2-5; D tentatively fits TRBD1 or TRBD2 (6 bases each). There are 14 residues in the CDR3. The germline gives CDR1 SSHAT, CDR2 FNYEAQ (reference sequence). In DNA, the CDR3 is TGTGCTAGCAGCTTAGGGGGGCTTAAGGAGACCCAGTACTTC. Its protein is CASSLGGLKETQYF. The full variable domain, with the rest looked up from reference TRBV7-7 and TRBJ2-5, is GAGVSQSPRYKVTKRGQDVTLRCDPISSHATLYWYQQALGQGPEFLTYFNYEAQPDKSGLPSDRFSAERPEGSISTLTIQRTEQRDSAMYRCASSLGGLKETQYFGPGTRLLVL.

The chain couples TRBV24-1 to TRBJ1-5, with D unresolved. V was shortened by 6 bases and J by 4 bases, with 6 bases between the two germline ends. The germline V gene has CDR1 KGHDR and CDR2 SFDVKD. The CDR3 runs 12 residues. CDR3: CATSQANQPQHF. For the CDR3, the DNA is TGTGCCACCAGTCAGGCAAATCAGCCCCAGCATTTT.

This chain connects TRBV7-6 to TRBJ1-5; 9 nucleotides agree with TRBD1. CDR1 and CDR2 (germline): SGHVS, FNYEAQ. The CDR3 is 13 residues long. V shed 5 bases, J shed 7 bases, and the junction held 3 bases outside the gene matches. CDR3 in DNA: TGTGCCAGCAGCCTAACAGGGGGCCAGCCCCAGCATTTT. Encoded protein: CASSLTGGQPQHF. The full variable domain, with the rest looked up from reference TRBV7-6 and TRBJ1-5, is GAGVSQSPRYKVTKRGQDVALRCDPISGHVSLYWYRQALGQGPEFLTYFNYEAQQDKSGLPNDRFSAERPEGSISTLTIQRTEQRDSAMYRCASSLTGGQPQHFGDGTRLSIL.

The chain links TRBV7-2 to TRBJ1-3; the D is unclear. The CDR3 is 14 residues long. Trimming pared 6 bases from V and 0 bases from J, leaving 9 bases between. Germline values: CDR1 SGHTA, CDR2 FQGNSA. The CDR3: CASRTGFSGNTIYF. CDR3 bases: TGTGCCAGCAGAACGGGGTTCTCTGGAAACACCATATATTTT.

This sequence joins TRBV5-1 and TRBJ2-1; no clear D. The germline V gene has CDR1 SGHRS and CDR2 YFSETQ. The germline V and J ends were trimmed by 6 bases and 7 bases, with 5 bases remaining between them. This CDR3 spans 10 amino acids. The CDR3 is CASIRNEQFF. As DNA, the CDR3 is TGCGCCAGCATTCGGAATGAGCAGTTCTTC.

V usage is TRBV15 and J usage is TRBJ2-1; TRBD2 matches 13 bases. CDR3 length: 16 amino acids. CDR1 is LNHNV and CDR2 is YYDKDF in the germline V gene (reference sequence). V lost 3 bases and J lost 9; bases outside the gene matches: 8. CDR3 residues: CATSSLTSGGYGEQFF. DNA of the CDR3: TGTGCCACCAGCAGCCTGACTAGCGGGGGGTATGGTGAGCAGTTCTTC.

This clone has more than one count but fewer than ten. The chain combines TRBV13 with TRBJ1-3, with 9 bases lining up with TRBD1. The CDR3 covers 14 residues. Germline CDR1 reads PRHDT; CDR2 reads FYEKMQ (reference sequence). Trimming took 5 bases from V and 2 from J; bases not matched to a gene: 1. The CDR3 nucleotides read TGTGCCAGCAGCAGGACAGGGGCTGGAAACACCATATATTTT. This codes for CASSRTGAGNTIYF.

The V call is TRBV28, the J call TRBJ2-5; 13 bases align to TRBD2. The junction had 2 bases not matched to a gene; V was cut back by 5 bases and J by 5 bases. The CDR3 is 14 residues long. The V gene's germline CDR1 is MDHEN and CDR2 SYDVKM. DNA of the CDR3: TGTGCCAGCAGTCAACTAGCGGGGGGGGAGACCCAGTACTTC. Translation: CASSQLAGGETQYF.

The rearrangement links TRBV6-5 to TRBJ2-7, with TRBD1 identical over 10 bases. V was pared by 6 bases and J by 6 bases, with 8 bases of the junction left unmatched. Germline V gene sequence: CDR1 MNHEY, CDR2 SVGAGI. The CDR3 extends over 14 amino acids. CDR3 sequence: CASRPGQGRTEQYF. The DNA of the CDR3 is TGTGCCAGCAGACCGGGACAGGGGAGGACCGAGCAGTACTTC.

The chain links TRBV19 to TRBJ1-6; 9 nucleotides align to TRBD1. The CDR3 length is 13 residues. With V trimmed by 8 bases and J by 5 bases, 1 base remained unmatched. Germline CDR1 is LNHDA and CDR2 is SQIVND (reference sequence). CDR3 residues: CASGTGNNSPLHF. The CDR3 region has the DNA TGTGCCAGTGGGACAGGGAATAATTCACCCCTCCACTTT.

This clone was seen a single time. V and J are TRBV21-1 and TRBJ2-3; the table's D gene call, TRBD2, was not cross checked with the DNA. TRBV21-1 is described as a pseudogene. The CDR3 is made up of 13 amino acids. Here the CDR3 reads CASSSPPGEQPYF. The CDR3 DNA reads as TGTGCCAGCAGCTCCCCCCCGGGGGAACAGCCGTATTTT.

The chain links TRBV5-1 to TRBJ2-7; TRBD1 agrees at 10 bases. The germline CDR1 and CDR2 sequences are SGHRS and YFSETQ. The CDR3 totals 14 residues. The trim removed 3 bases at V and 6 bases at J, leaving 6 bases unmatched. The CDR3 here is CASSSGQGLGEQYF. DNA of the CDR3: TGCGCCAGCAGCTCGGGACAGGGGTTGGGCGAGCAGTACTTC.